A selection of T cell receptor beta chains follows, all from one sample in a study of T cell changes during pregnancy in multiple sclerosis. Measured with immunoSEQ multiplex PCR; TCRdb has only the in-frame clones, and not every one. The sample yields roughly 46,000 clones, 84% seen once. The sample consisted of CD4+ T cells from peripheral blood mononuclear cells, taken before pregnancy. These receptors came from a female donor with multiple sclerosis, enrolled in a pregnancy study. Both conserved end residues are part of each CDR3. A D gene is named only where the DNA matches it firmly. A row's size may be missing; if present it is once, few, many or a size class.

d_call j_call v_call clone_size cdr3_aa cdr3_nt
. TRBJ2-3 TRBV5-1 . CASSDAASSTDTQYF TGCGCCAGCAGCGACGCAGCGTCTAGCACAGATACGCAGTATTTT
. TRBJ2-7 TRBV30 . CASTQLQGPPYEQYF TGTGCCAGCACCCAACTACAGGGCCCCCCTTACGAGCAGTACTTC
TRBD1 TRBJ2-7 TRBV5-4 . CASSLGGTGSYEQYF TGTGCCAGCAGCTTGGGAGGGACAGGGTCTTACGAGCAGTACTTC
TRBD1 TRBJ1-5 TRBV30 . CAWSALTGAGNQPQHF TGTGCCTGGAGTGCTCTGACAGGGGCGGGCAATCAGCCCCAGCATTTT
TRBD2 TRBJ2-1 TRBV11-2 . CASSLVAGEVGRFF TGTGCCAGCAGCTTAGTGGCGGGAGAGGTGGGACGGTTCTTC
. TRBJ2-7 TRBV6-5 once CASSYGYRAYEQYF TGTGCCAGCAGCTACGGGTATCGGGCCTACGAGCAGTACTTC
TRBD1 TRBJ2-4 TRBV19 . CASSIGPGQGGSRAKNIQYF TGTGCCAGTAGTATAGGTCCGGGACAGGGGGGTTCTCGAGCCAAAAACATTCAGTACTTC
TRBD1 TRBJ2-6 TRBV4-3 . CASSQESPRTGAAGANVLTF TGCGCCAGCAGCCAAGAAAGTCCCAGGACAGGGGCGGCCGGGGCCAACGTCCTGACTTTC
TRBD1 TRBJ2-5 TRBV7-6 . CASSIRQGPKETQYF TGTGCCAGCAGCATCCGACAGGGACCTAAAGAGACCCAGTACTTC
. TRBJ1-3 TRBV7-2 . CASSLATSSGNTIYF TGTGCCAGCAGCTTAGCGACAAGCTCTGGAAACACCATATATTTT
TRBD2 TRBJ2-1 TRBV30 once CAWRIGTSGSFNEQFF TGTGCCTGGAGGATTGGGACTAGCGGGAGTTTCAATGAGCAGTTCTTC
. TRBJ1-4 TRBV10-3 . CAISEGASSEKLFF TGTGCCATCAGTGAGGGGGCGTCTAGTGAAAAACTGTTTTTT
. TRBJ1-2 TRBV27 . CASHPRSGYTF TGTGCCAGCCACCCGCGCTCAGGCTACACCTTC
. TRBJ1-1 TRBV10-2 once CASSRDTYTKAFF TGCGCCAGCAGTAGGGACACTTATACTAAAGCTTTCTTT
. TRBJ1-3 TRBV2 . CASSEVPRIADF TGTGCCAGCAGTGAAGTACCCCGGATCGCGGATTTT
TRBD1 TRBJ2-4 TRBV11-3 . CASSLSLDRGGKNIQYF TGTGCCAGCAGCTTAAGTTTGGACAGGGGCGGTAAAAACATTCAGTACTTC
. TRBJ2-5 TRBV2 once CASSDPRYQETQYF TGTGCCAGCAGTGACCCACGGTACCAAGAGACCCAGTACTTC
. TRBJ2-7 TRBV19 . CASSINSAGYEQYF TGTGCCAGTAGTATAAATTCCGCAGGCTACGAGCAGTACTTC
TRBD2 TRBJ2-7 TRBV19 once CASSAGGNYEQYF TGTGCCAGTTCCGCGGGGGGTAACTACGAGCAGTACTTC
. TRBJ1-4 TRBV6-5 . CASSYGVTNEKLFF TGTGCCAGCAGTTACGGAGTTACTAATGAAAAACTGTTTTTT
. TRBJ2-1 TRBV7-2 . CASSLAGQTIYNEQFF TGTGCCAGCAGCTTAGCGGGCCAGACGATCTACAATGAGCAGTTCTTC
TRBD2 TRBJ2-3 TRBV4-2 . CASSQDSVAGLTDTQYF TGTGCCAGCAGCCAAGATTCCGTAGCGGGACTCACAGATACGCAGTATTTT
. TRBJ1-1 TRBV11-2 . CASSLSLLNTEAFF TGTGCCAGCAGCTTAAGTTTGCTAAACACTGAAGCTTTCTTT
TRBD1 TRBJ1-2 TRBV5-1 . CASSTDRGGSSGYTF TGCGCCAGCAGCACGGACAGGGGGGGTTCGTCTGGCTACACCTTC
TRBD1 TRBJ1-3 TRBV9 . CASSVATGSSGNTIYF TGTGCCAGCAGCGTAGCGACAGGGTCCTCTGGAAACACCATATATTTT
. TRBJ1-1 TRBV5-1 . CASSLDSSGAFF TGCGCCAGCAGCTTGGATAGTAGTGGAGCTTTCTTT
TRBD2 TRBJ2-3 TRBV30 once CAWASTSGRTDTQYF TGTGCCTGGGCCTCTACTAGCGGGCGCACAGATACGCAGTATTTT
TRBD2 TRBJ2-6 TRBV19 . CASSIGGGYSGANVLTF TGTGCCAGTAGTATAGGGGGGGGGTACTCTGGGGCCAACGTCCTGACTTTC
TRBD1 TRBJ2-5 TRBV10-1 . CASSERDSQETQYF TGCGCCAGCAGTGAGCGGGACAGTCAAGAGACCCAGTACTTC
TRBD1 TRBJ1-1 TRBV2 . CASMTGTGREAFF TGTGCCAGCATGACTGGGACAGGGCGTGAAGCTTTCTTT
TRBD2 TRBJ2-1 TRBV5-1 . CASSPMRLAFDEQFF TGCGCCAGCAGCCCGATGCGACTAGCGTTCGATGAGCAGTTCTTC
. TRBJ1-2 TRBV30 . CAWSGGGGNYGYTF TGTGCCTGGAGTGGTGGGGGGGGCAACTATGGCTACACCTTC
. TRBJ1-1 TRBV7-9 . CASSLGQGTTEAFF TGTGCCAGCAGCTTAGGGCAGGGTACAACTGAAGCTTTCTTT
. TRBJ1-1 TRBV7-6 . CASSLELNGGNTEAFF TGTGCCAGCAGCTTAGAGTTAAACGGGGGGAACACTGAAGCTTTCTTT
TRBD2 TRBJ2-3 TRBV7-9 . CASRSLAGGPGDTQYF TGTGCCAGCAGGTCACTAGCGGGGGGGCCCGGAGATACGCAGTATTTT
. TRBJ2-7 TRBV7-9 . CASSLERGSYEQYF TGTGCCAGCAGCTTAGAACGGGGGAGCTACGAGCAGTACTTC
. TRBJ2-3 TRBV6-5 . CASSARELIAGQYF TGTGCCAGCAGCGCTAGGGAGCTGATCGCGGGGCAGTATTTT
. TRBJ2-6 TRBV30 . CAWSLQNSGANVLTF TGTGCCTGGAGCCTTCAGAACTCTGGGGCCAACGTCCTGACTTTC
. TRBJ2-1 TRBV7-8 . CASIDDSRYNEQFF TGTGCCAGCATAGACGACAGTCGATACAATGAGCAGTTCTTC
TRBD2 TRBJ2-3 TRBV7-3 . CASSLTSLRGGSTDTQYF TGTGCCAGCAGCTTAACGTCTCTGCGGGGGGGGAGCACAGATACGCAGTATTTT
TRBD1 TRBJ1-1 TRBV6-5 once CASSYTTGEDTEAFF TGTGCCAGCAGTTACACCACAGGGGAGGACACTGAAGCTTTCTTT
TRBD1 TRBJ1-5 TRBV27 once CASSRQGGQPQHF TGTGCCAGCAGTAGACAGGGTGGACAGCCCCAGCATTTT